This TCR beta chain was captured by sequencing in a study of T cell responses to AZD1222 COVID-19 vaccine. Trimming stripped 4 bases from V and 0 bases from J, with 15 bases between. The CDR3 has 16 residues. Germline-derived CDR1 and CDR2 are SGHTA and FQGNSA. Sequenced by immunoSEQ multiplex PCR; TCRdb stores in-frame clones only, minus some. The repertoire has tens of thousands of clones, roughly 85% of them found once; the top ten carry around 13%. This TCR came from an adult in good health. This rearrangement joins TRBV7-2 to TRBJ1-2; D is perhaps TRBD1 (5 bases). This material consisted of peripheral blood, taken on day 0 of AZD1222 vaccination. CDR3 nucleotide sequence: TGTGCCAGCAGCTATCAAGGGACGATACCTAACTATGGCTACACCTTC. Amino acids: CASSYQGTIPNYGYTF. Variable domain in full (rest from reference TRBV7-2 and TRBJ1-2): GAGVSQSPSNKVTEKGKDVELRCDPISGHTALYWYRQSLGQGLEFLIYFQGNSAPDKSGLPSDRFSAERTGGSVSTLTIQRTQQEDSAVYLCASSYQGTIPNYGYTFGSGTRLTVV.